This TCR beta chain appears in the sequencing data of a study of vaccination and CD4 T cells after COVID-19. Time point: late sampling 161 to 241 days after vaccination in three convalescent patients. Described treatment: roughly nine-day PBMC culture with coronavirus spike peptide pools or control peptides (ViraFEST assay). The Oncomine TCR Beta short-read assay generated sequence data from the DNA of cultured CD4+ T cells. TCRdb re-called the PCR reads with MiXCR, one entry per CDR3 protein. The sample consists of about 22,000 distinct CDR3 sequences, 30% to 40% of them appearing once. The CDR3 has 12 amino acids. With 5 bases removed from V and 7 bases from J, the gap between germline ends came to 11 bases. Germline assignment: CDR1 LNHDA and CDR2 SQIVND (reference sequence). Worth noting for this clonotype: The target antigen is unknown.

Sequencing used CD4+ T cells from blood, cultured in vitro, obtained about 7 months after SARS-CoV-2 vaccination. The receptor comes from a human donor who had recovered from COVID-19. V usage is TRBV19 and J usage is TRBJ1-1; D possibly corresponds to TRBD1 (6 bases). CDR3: CASSLFRGEAFF. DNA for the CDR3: TGTGCCAGTAGTCTTTTCAGGGGTGAAGCTTTCTTT.